The present T cell receptor (beta chain) was sequenced within a study of blood T cell repertoires in COVID-19. Looking at the study overall: The samples span acute and convalescent COVID-19 from the United States, Italy and Spain. PBMCs, B-cell-depleted T cells, or T cells provided the cDNA or gDNA that made up the material.

As processed by the authors: It was from reference gene primer amplification that nucleated cell counts were estimated. The table came from immunoSEQ multiplex PCR; TCRdb's copy has only in-frame clones and leaves some out. V and J calls and clone size are given by that table; D and trimming were obtained from the DNA. The table includes about 81,000 clones, under 85% detected once. The CDR3 has 15 residues. Germline values: CDR1 SGHNT, CDR2 YYREEE (reference sequence). V dropped 1 base and J dropped 9 bases, with 19 bases sitting between them. The sample was peripheral blood. This sequence joins TRBV5-4 and TRBJ2-5; possibly TRBD2 for D (5 bases). The source of this sequence is a human donor in a cohort sampled during active COVID-19. The CDR3 loop reads CASSLKVVPRGAQYF. The CDR3 DNA sequence: TGTGCCAGCAGCTTGAAAGTGGTCCCTCGGGGAGCCCAGTACTTC.